The entry that follows covers one T cell receptor beta chain sequence. The data derive from a study of blood T cell repertoires in COVID-19. Trimming left V 7 bases short and J 0 bases short, with 7 bases between. The germline V gene encodes CDR1 SNHLY and CDR2 FYNNEI. The CDR3 spans 13 residues. The table came from immunoSEQ multiplex PCR; TCRdb's copy has only in-frame clones and leaves some out. The table includes about 160,000 clones, 87% detected once. The gene calls are TRBV2 and TRBJ1-3, with D unresolved. Sequenced: PBMCs or T cells enriched from blood (not recorded which). The clonotype was recovered from a woman aged 40 to 50 who had been exposed to COVID-19. The CDR3 region is CASTRSSGNTIYF. The CDR3 coding sequence is TGTGCCAGCACTCGGAGCTCTGGAAACACCATATATTTT.